This T cell receptor (beta chain) stems from a study of blood T cells in healthy people across ages. Findings and caveats of the study: Age showed a roughly linear inverse relationship with TCR beta diversity per million T cells.

The sample, about 10 milliliters of peripheral blood, was drawn from each donor. This clonotype appeared a few times. Its specificity is unknown. The V gene end was trimmed by 6 bases and the J gene end by 9 bases; junction bases not matched to a gene: 8. CDR3 length: 13 residues. Sample-barcoded 5' priming and a J-beta primer mix drove a second PCR of about 6 to 12 cycles. Each cDNA molecule was tagged by a template-switch adaptor with 12 random nucleotides. In TCRdb, the 5' RACE reads were re-called with MiXCR into one record per CDR3 protein. The data show approximately 1.5 million distinct CDR3 sequences, 40% to 45% seen once.

The source of this sequence is a woman aged 18-29 years in good health. The chain couples TRBV12-3 or TRBV12-4 to TRBJ2-1; 7 bases map to TRBD2. Sequencing was carried out using blood. CDR3 protein: CASSFGLDPEQFF. CDR3 nucleotides: TGTGCCAGCAGCTTCGGACTAGACCCTGAGCAGTTCTTC.